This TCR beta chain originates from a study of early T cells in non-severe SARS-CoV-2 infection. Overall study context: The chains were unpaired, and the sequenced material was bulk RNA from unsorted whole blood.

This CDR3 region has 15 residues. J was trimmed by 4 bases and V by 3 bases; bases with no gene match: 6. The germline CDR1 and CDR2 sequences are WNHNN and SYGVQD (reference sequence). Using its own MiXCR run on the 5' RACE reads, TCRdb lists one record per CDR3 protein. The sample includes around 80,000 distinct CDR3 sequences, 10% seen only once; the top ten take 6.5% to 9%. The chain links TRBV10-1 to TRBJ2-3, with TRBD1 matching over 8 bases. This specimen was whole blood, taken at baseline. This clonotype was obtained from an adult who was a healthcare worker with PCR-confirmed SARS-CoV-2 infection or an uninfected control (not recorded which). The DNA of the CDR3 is TGCGCCAGCAGTGACCGGACAGGGCCCGCAGATACGCAGTATTTT. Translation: CASSDRTGPADTQYF.